This TCR beta chain was identified during a study of blood T cell repertoires in COVID-19. About the research overall: Specimens from acute and convalescent COVID-19 originated in the United States, Italy and Spain. In each case, the material was cDNA or gDNA derived from T cells, B-cell-depleted T cells, or PBMCs.

The authors' processing: Amplification of reference gene primers was used by the study to estimate nucleated cell counts. Assay: immunoSEQ multiplex PCR; the TCRdb copy retains only in-frame clones and omits some. For V, J and clone size, that table is used; D and trimming come from the DNA. The table lists some 100,000 clones, approximately 90% of them singletons. The germline V and J ends were trimmed by 6 bases and 3 bases, with 15 bases remaining between them. Germline values: CDR1 LNHDA, CDR2 SQIVND (reference sequence). The CDR3 has 14 residues. The genes are TRBV19 and TRBJ2-7; tentative D call: TRBD2 (5 bases). This clonotype was sampled from an elderly woman with active COVID-19. The sample taken for sequencing was peripheral blood. DNA of the CDR3: TGTGCCAGTAGCCTCTGGGGAGTGGGCTACGAGCAGTACTTC. This encodes CASSLWGVGYEQYF.